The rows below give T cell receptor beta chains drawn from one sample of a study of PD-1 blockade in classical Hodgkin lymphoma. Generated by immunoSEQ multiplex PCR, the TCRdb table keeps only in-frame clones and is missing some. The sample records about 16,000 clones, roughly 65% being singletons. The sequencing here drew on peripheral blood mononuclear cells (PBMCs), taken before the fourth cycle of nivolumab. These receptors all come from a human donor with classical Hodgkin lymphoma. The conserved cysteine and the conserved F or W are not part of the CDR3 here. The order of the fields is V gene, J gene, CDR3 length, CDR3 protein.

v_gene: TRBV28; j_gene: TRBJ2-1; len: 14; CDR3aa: ASSTPGGRHYNEQF
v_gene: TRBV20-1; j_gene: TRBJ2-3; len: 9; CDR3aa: SARLGDTQY
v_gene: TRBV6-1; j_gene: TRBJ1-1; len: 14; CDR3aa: ASSDPGAGWNTEAF
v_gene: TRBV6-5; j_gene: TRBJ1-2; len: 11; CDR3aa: ASSARQGVGYT
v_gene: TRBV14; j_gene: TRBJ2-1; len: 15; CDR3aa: ASSHSEGLAGGPKKF
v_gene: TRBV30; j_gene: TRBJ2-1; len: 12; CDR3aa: AWSFNTLVNEQF
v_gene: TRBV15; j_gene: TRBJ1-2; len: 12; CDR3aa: ATSRDHGANGYT
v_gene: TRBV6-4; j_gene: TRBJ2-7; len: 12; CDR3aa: ASSDPPGQYEQY
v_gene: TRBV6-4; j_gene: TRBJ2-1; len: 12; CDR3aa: ASSRLVGDNEQF
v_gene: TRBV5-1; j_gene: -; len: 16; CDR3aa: ASSLAPLLAGVCYEQY
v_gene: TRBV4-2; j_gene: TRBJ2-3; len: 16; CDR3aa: ASSQDRVASGVTDTQY
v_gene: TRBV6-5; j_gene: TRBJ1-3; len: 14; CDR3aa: ASSYSEGVPGNTIY
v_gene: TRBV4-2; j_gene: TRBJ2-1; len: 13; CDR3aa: ASSQGREPYNEQF
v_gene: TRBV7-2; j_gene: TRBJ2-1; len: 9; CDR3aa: ASSFYNEQF
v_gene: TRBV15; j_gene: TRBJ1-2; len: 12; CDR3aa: ATSRDRKGEGYT
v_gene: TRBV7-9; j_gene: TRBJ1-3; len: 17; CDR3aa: ASSPQVGTGFNSGNTIY
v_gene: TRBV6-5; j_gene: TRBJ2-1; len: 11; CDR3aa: ASRGFTYNEQF
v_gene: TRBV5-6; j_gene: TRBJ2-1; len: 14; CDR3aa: ASSLLASGQYNEQF
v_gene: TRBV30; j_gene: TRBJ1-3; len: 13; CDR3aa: AWRLPSESGNTIY
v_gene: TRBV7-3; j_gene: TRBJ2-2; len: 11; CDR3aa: ASSSGSTGELF
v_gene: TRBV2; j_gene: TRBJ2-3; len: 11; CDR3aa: ASSEIGRDSQY
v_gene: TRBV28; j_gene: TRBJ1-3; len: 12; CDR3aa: ASSLESPGWGIY
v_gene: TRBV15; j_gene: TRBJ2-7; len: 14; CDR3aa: ATSRDAGVDSYEQY
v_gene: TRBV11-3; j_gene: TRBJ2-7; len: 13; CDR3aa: ASSLGQGVSYEQY
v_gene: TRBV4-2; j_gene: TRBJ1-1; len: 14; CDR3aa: ASSDRATGLNTEAF
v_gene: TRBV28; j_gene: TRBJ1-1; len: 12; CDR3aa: ASSLIQGETEAF
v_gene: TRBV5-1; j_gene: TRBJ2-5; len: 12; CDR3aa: ASSLGRYDETQY
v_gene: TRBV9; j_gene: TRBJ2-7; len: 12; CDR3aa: ASSGPGSPYEQY
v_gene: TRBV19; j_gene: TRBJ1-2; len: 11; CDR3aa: ATAEVPEGGYT
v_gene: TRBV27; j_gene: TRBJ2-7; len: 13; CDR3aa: ASSLGGRAPYEQC
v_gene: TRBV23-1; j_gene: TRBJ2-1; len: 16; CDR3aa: ASSPPGVSGLARDEQF
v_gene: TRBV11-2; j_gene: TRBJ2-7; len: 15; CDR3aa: ASSLVAGGPSSYEQY
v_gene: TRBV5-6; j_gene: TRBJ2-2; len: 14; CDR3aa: ASSYWGTANTGELF
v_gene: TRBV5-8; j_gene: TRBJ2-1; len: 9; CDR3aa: ASSPYNEQF
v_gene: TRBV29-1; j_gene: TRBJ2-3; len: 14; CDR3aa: SALRTSGTGADTQY
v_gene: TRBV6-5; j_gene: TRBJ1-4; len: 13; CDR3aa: ASRRTEWKDEKLF
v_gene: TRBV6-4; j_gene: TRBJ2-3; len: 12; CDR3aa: ASRTSGSTDTQY
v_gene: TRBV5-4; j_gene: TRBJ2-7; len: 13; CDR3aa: ASSSRLASTYEQY
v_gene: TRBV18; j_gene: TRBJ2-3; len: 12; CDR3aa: ASSPGQARDTQY
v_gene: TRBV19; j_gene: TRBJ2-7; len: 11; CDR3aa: ASSIVAGSEQY
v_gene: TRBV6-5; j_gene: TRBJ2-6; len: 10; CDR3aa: ASGSGANVLT
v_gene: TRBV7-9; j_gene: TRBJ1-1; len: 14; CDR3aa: ASSSGVGRTDTEAF
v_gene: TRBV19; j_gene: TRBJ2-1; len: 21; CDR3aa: ASSIGAGYKLAGGESSYNEQF
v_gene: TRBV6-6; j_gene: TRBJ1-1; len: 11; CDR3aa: ASSYSGGIEAF
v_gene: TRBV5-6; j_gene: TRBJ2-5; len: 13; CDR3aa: ASSRGSGSQETQY
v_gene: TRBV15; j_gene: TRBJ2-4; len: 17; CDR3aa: ATSRDGGGGGLAKNIQY
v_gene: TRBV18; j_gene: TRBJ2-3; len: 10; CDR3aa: ASSPGRDTQY
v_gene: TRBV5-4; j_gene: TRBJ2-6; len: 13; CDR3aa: ASSVRGEGANVLT
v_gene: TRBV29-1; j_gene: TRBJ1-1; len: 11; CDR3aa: SVDAGTGGEAF